The 32 T cell receptor beta chains given below trace back to one sample, sequenced in a study of T-cell memory formation after mild COVID-19. From the 5' RACE reads, TCRdb called clonotypes with MiXCR, one entry per CDR3 protein. The sample holds 360,000 or so distinct CDR3 sequences, around 28% seen once. The sample was PBMCs or a T cell subset sorted from them (not recorded which). Every receptor here comes from an adult woman who had mild COVID-19 (a few samples of this study predate the infection). Cell type and time point are not known.

This clonotype was picked up a small number of times. This chain links TRBV7-3 with TRBJ1-2, with TRBD1 matching over 10 bases. The CDR3 covers 14 residues. Germline V gene sequence: CDR1 SGHTA, CDR2 FQGTGA. Trimming cost V 5 bases and J 7 bases; bases outside gene matches: 7. For the CDR3, the DNA is TGTGCCAGCAGCCCCGGGGACAGGGGCGGTGGCTACACCTTC. Translation gives CASSPGDRGGGYTF.

This clonotype has ten or more counts. The chain carries TRBV5-1 and TRBJ1-4; perhaps TRBD1 as D (5 bases). This CDR3 has 15 amino acids. The V end lost 8 bases, the J end lost 7 bases, and 21 bases lay between the germline ends. Germline V gene data show CDR1 as SGHRS and CDR2 as YFSETQ. The CDR3: CASQTTDKRGEKLFF. The DNA of the CDR3 is TGCGCCAGTCAAACTACGGATAAAAGGGGTGAAAAACTGTTTTTT.

The chain couples TRBV5-1 to TRBJ2-3; D unresolved. With 8 bases removed from V and 4 bases from J, the gap between germline ends came to 14 bases. The germline V gene encodes CDR1 SGHRS and CDR2 YFSETQ. CDR3 length equals 13 residues. This chain's CDR3 is CASLPWGPDTQYF. The CDR3 DNA follows: TGCGCCAGTCTACCTTGGGGTCCAGATACGCAGTATTTT.

This clonotype was seen at least ten times. CDR3 protein: CASSVESESIQYF. The CDR3 bases are TGTGCCAGCAGCGTAGAATCAGAGAGCATTCAGTACTTC. This chain uses TRBV9 with TRBJ2-4; D remains unclear. Between the trimmed V and J ends, which lost 0 bases and 9 bases, there was a span of 10 bases. Looked up from germline, CDR1 is SGDLS and CDR2 is YYNGEE. This CDR3 comprises 13 residues.

This clonotype has more than one count but fewer than ten. The chain has TRBV12-3 or TRBV12-4 and TRBJ2-7; 10 bases fit TRBD1. V was pared by 5 bases and J by 6 bases, with 10 bases of the junction left unmatched. This CDR3 spans 15 amino acids. Here the CDR3 DNA reads TGTGCCAGCAGTCCACCAACCGGGACAGGGGCCGAGCAGTACTTC. Translating gives CASSPPTGTGAEQYF.

This chain connects TRBV4-1 to TRBJ1-1; unclear D gene. The CDR3 spans 13 residues. V was shortened by 0 bases and J by 7 bases, with 9 bases between the two germline ends. The V gene's germline CDR1 is MGHRA and CDR2 YSYEKL. In DNA, the CDR3 is TGCGCCAGCAGCCAAGATCATGGTAGTGAAGCTTTCTTT. It translates to CASSQDHGSEAFF.

The chain couples TRBV6-5 to TRBJ2-3; D is unresolved. Trimming removed 0 bases at V and 0 bases at J, with 7 bases between. The CDR3 runs to 15 residues. Germline CDR1 and CDR2: MNHEY and SVGAGI. CDR3: CASSYSSASTDTQYF. In nucleotides, the CDR3 is TGTGCCAGCAGTTACTCAAGCGCTAGCACAGATACGCAGTATTTT.

This clonotype was detected a few times. The chain couples TRBV2 to TRBJ2-7; TRBD1 matches at 10 bases. In germline, CDR1 is SNHLY, CDR2 FYNNEI. V shed 7 bases, J shed 3 bases, and the junction held 6 bases outside the gene matches. CDR3 length equals 14 residues. Here the CDR3 reads CASISGTGDYEQYF. The CDR3 DNA follows: TGTGCCAGCATATCCGGGACAGGGGACTACGAGCAGTACTTC. Full variable domain (remainder filled in from reference TRBV2 and TRBJ2-7): EPEVTQTPSHQVTQMGQEVILRCVPISNHLYFYWYRQILGQKVEFLVSFYNNEISEKSEIFDDQFSVERPDGSNFTLKIRSTKLEDSAMYFCASISGTGDYEQYFGPGTRLTVT.

The chain recombines TRBV7-9 with TRBJ2-5; tentatively, D is TRBD1 or TRBD2 (6 bases each). Trimming removed 7 bases from V and 3 bases from J, with 15 bases in between. The CDR3 is made up of 14 amino acids. Germline V gene data show CDR1 as SEHNR and CDR2 as FQNEAQ (reference sequence). CDR3 in amino acids: CASTPGAGKETQYF. For the CDR3, the DNA is TGTGCCAGCACCCCAGGGGCGGGGAAAGAGACCCAGTACTTC. The variable domain in full, completed from reference TRBV7-9 and TRBJ2-5, reads DTGVSQNPRHKITKRGQNVTFRCDPISEHNRLYWYRQTLGQGPEFLTYFQNEAQLEKSRLLSDRFSAERPKGSFSTLEIQRTEQGDSAMYLCASTPGAGKETQYFGPGTRLLVL.

This clonotype came up a few times. The CDR3: CASSLGWEGNYEQYF. The DNA of the CDR3 is TGCGCCAGCAGCTTGGGGTGGGAAGGTAACTACGAGCAGTACTTC. The chain carries TRBV5-1 and TRBJ2-7; no clear D gene. V was trimmed by 0 bases and J by 3 bases, leaving 13 bases between them. The CDR3 spans 15 residues. Germline V CDR1 and CDR2: SGHRS, YFSETQ. The full variable domain, rest sourced from reference TRBV5-1 and TRBJ2-7, is KAGVTQTPRYLIKTRGQQVTLSCSPISGHRSVSWYQQTPGQGLQFLFEYFSETQRNKGNFPGRFSGRQFSNSRSEMNVSTLELGDSALYLCASSLGWEGNYEQYFGPGTRLTVT.

This clonotype has a handful of counts. V is TRBV7-9 and J is TRBJ2-7, with unresolved D. Germline CDR1 SEHNR, CDR2 FQNEAQ (reference sequence). This CDR3 contains 12 residues. V was pared by 0 bases and J by 7 bases, with 7 bases between. The chain's CDR3 is CASSLAELEQYF. The CDR3 coding sequence is TGTGCCAGCAGCTTAGCGGAGTTAGAGCAGTACTTC.

This clonotype has just a few counts. The rearrangement uses TRBV6-5 and TRBJ1-4; D remains ambiguous. Germline-derived CDR1 and CDR2 are MNHEY and SVGAGI. V was cut by 0 bases and J by 6 bases, with 11 bases left in between. This CDR3 has 15 residues. The CDR3 protein is CASSYSVSRDEKLFF. In DNA form, the CDR3 reads TGTGCCAGCAGTTACTCGGTGAGTAGGGATGAAAAACTGTTTTTT.

This rearrangement joins TRBV27 to TRBJ2-7, with D possibly matching TRBD1 (6 bases). This CDR3 comprises 12 residues. V was shortened by 4 bases and J by 7 bases, with 11 bases between the two germline ends. Germline CDR1 and CDR2: MNHEY and SMNVEV (reference sequence). This CDR3 is CASSSTGFEQYF. CDR3 sequence (DNA): TGTGCCAGCAGTTCGACAGGTTTTGAGCAGTACTTC.

This sequence joins TRBV7-9 and TRBJ1-2; D gene ambiguous. Germline CDR1 and CDR2: SEHNR and FQNEAQ (reference sequence). This CDR3 region has 14 residues. The V end lost 0 bases, the J end lost 4 bases, and 9 bases lay between the germline ends. The CDR3: CASSLAHRSYGYTF. For the CDR3, the DNA is TGTGCCAGCAGCTTAGCTCACAGATCCTATGGCTACACCTTC.

This clonotype has only a few counts. This chain links TRBV7-9 with TRBJ2-7; D may be TRBD1 (7 bases). V shed 4 bases and J shed 3 bases, with 22 bases lying between them. Germline assignment: CDR1 SEHNR and CDR2 FQNEAQ (reference sequence). CDR3 length: 17 amino acids. CDR3 nucleotide sequence: TGTGCCAGCAGCTCAGGGACAGTCGAGACTAGGGTCTACGAGCAGTACTTC. Amino acid sequence: CASSSGTVETRVYEQYF.

The V call is TRBV29-1, the J call TRBJ1-1; maybe TRBD1 (5 bases). Germline CDR1 reads SQVTM; CDR2 reads ANQGSEA. Trimming left V 7 bases short and J 4 bases short, with 13 bases between. This CDR3 has 12 residues. The DNA for the CDR3 is TGCAGCGGTGGGGACTGGGGCACTGAAGCTTTCTTT. This sequence encodes CSGGDWGTEAFF.

This clonotype was detected a few times. This chain uses TRBV5-5 with TRBJ2-7; 8 bases are shared with TRBD1. The ends lost 0 bases at V and 6 bases at J; junction bases unmatched: 8. In germline, CDR1 is SGHKS, CDR2 YYEKEE (reference sequence). CDR3 length: 15 amino acids. The CDR3 region has the DNA TGTGCCAGCAGCTTGGCTACAGGGGGGCACCTCGAGCAGTACTTC. As protein: CASSLATGGHLEQYF.

The genes are TRBV5-1 and TRBJ1-4; D remains unclear. Germline lookup yields CDR1 SGHRS and CDR2 YFSETQ. This CDR3 region has 13 residues. V lost 7 bases and J lost 5, with 12 bases in between. This CDR3 is CASAMLSNEKLFF. In DNA form, the CDR3 reads TGCGCCAGCGCGATGTTGTCGAATGAAAAACTGTTTTTT.

CDR3 sequence (DNA): TGTGCCATCAGTGATTACGGCAGGGTGAACACTGAAGCTTTCTTT. Translation: CAISDYGRVNTEAFF. The rearrangement uses TRBV10-3 and TRBJ1-1, with a weak D call TRBD1 (5 bases). This CDR3 has 15 residues. The V gene's germline CDR1 is ENHRY and CDR2 SYGVKD. V lost 3 bases to trimming and J lost 0 bases, with 11 bases between them.

The chain is built from TRBV10-2 and TRBJ2-1; TRBD2 matches at 8 bases. Germline CDR1 is WSHSY and CDR2 is SAAADI. This CDR3 is 14 amino acids long. The ends lost 5 bases at V and 8 bases at J; junction bases unmatched: 8. In DNA form, the CDR3 reads TGCGCCAGCAGTCTGCGCGGGGGGTTGGATGAGCAGTTCTTC. Translating it yields CASSLRGGLDEQFF.

V gene TRBV12-3 or TRBV12-4 combines with J gene TRBJ2-7; 11 bases fit TRBD2. Losses at the gene ends were 8 bases for V and 3 bases for J; bases not matched to a gene: 3. The CDR3 runs to 13 residues. The CDR3 region is CASASGRNYEQYF. As DNA, the CDR3 is TGTGCCAGCGCTAGCGGGAGGAACTACGAGCAGTACTTC.

The V gene is TRBV6-2 or TRBV6-3, the J gene TRBJ2-7; D is uncertain. The ends were cut back, 2 bases at V and 3 bases at J, with 17 bases in the middle. CDR1 is MNHEY, CDR2 SVGEGT, per germline. This CDR3 contains 16 residues. The CDR3 loop reads CASSYGIGSFGYEQYF. The CDR3, as DNA: TGTGCCAGCAGTTACGGGATTGGGTCTTTTGGCTACGAGCAGTACTTC.

The CDR3 loop is CASSYSLAGGFENIQYF. The CDR3 DNA follows: TGTGCCAGCAGTTACTCGCTAGCGGGAGGATTCGAAAACATTCAGTACTTC. J is TRBJ2-4 and V is TRBV6-5; 11 bases are shared with TRBD2. In germline, CDR1 is MNHEY, CDR2 SVGAGI. Trimming at V came to 0 bases and at J to 5 bases, leaving 6 bases not matched to a gene. The CDR3 consists of 17 residues.

The J gene is TRBJ2-7, the V gene TRBV12-3 or TRBV12-4; 8 bases agree with TRBD1. The CDR3 extends over 15 amino acids. V was clipped by 4 bases and J by 7 bases; unmatched bases: 12. The CDR3 DNA reads as TGTGCCAGCAGTTCCACTGGGACAGGCTCTAGGGAGCAGTACTTC. The encoded protein is CASSSTGTGSREQYF.

This sequence joins TRBV7-3 and TRBJ2-3; 16 bases map to TRBD2. Trimming removed 5 bases from V and 7 bases from J; junction bases left unmatched: 15. The CDR3 has 19 amino acids. Germline-derived CDR1 and CDR2 are SGHTA and FQGTGA. CDR3 bases: TGTGCCAGCAGCCGTGCGGGACTAGCGGGAGGGTTAGGATTGAATACGCAGTATTTT. It is translated as CASSRAGLAGGLGLNTQYF.

J is TRBJ2-3 and V is TRBV2; 7 bases fit TRBD1. The CDR3 is 15 residues long. V lost 6 bases to trimming and J lost 1 base; unmatched junction nucleotides: 7. The germline CDR1 and CDR2 sequences are SNHLY and FYNNEI. The CDR3 DNA is TGTGCCAGCAGCCGGACAGGAGGAGGCACAGATACGCAGTATTTT. Translated, it gives CASSRTGGGTDTQYF.

This clonotype was observed a few times. CDR3 DNA sequence: TGCGCCAGCAGCAGGGGACAGGGGGCGACGACAGATACGCAGTATTTT. It encodes CASSRGQGATTDTQYF. The rearrangement uses TRBV5-1 and TRBJ2-3, with 12 bases fitting TRBD1. Germline-derived CDR1 and CDR2 are SGHRS and YFSETQ. CDR3 length equals 16 residues. V was clipped by 4 bases and J by 3 bases; unmatched bases: 6.

The chain recombines TRBV20-1 with TRBJ2-1; D is possibly TRBD2 (6 bases). The CDR3 loop spans 15 amino acids. Germline V gene data show CDR1 as DFQATT and CDR2 as SNEGSKA (reference sequence). V was trimmed by 2 bases and J by 2 bases, leaving 13 bases between them. CDR3 residues: CSARPSGRPYNEQFF. CDR3 DNA: TGCAGTGCTAGACCTTCGGGGAGGCCCTACAATGAGCAGTTCTTC.

This clonotype has a handful of counts. This chain links TRBV25-1 with TRBJ2-2; no clear D gene. The V end lost 0 bases, the J end lost 7 bases, and 9 bases lay between the germline ends. Germline lookup yields CDR1 MGHDK and CDR2 SYGVNS. The length of the CDR3 is 14 residues. The CDR3 loop reads CASSEYPEGGELFF. The CDR3 nucleotides read TGTGCCAGCAGTGAATACCCTGAAGGCGGGGAGCTGTTTTTT.

The CDR3 DNA sequence: TGCGCCAGCAGCTTAACAGGAATCGATGGCTACACCTTC. Protein: CASSLTGIDGYTF. The rearrangement links TRBV5-1 to TRBJ1-2, with TRBD1 as a possible D gene (5 bases). Trimming removed 2 bases at V and 6 bases at J, with 11 bases between. Per germline, CDR1 SGHRS and CDR2 YFSETQ. This CDR3 spans 13 amino acids.

This clonotype has more than one count but fewer than ten. V is TRBV20-1 and J is TRBJ2-2, with D maybe TRBD2 (6 bases). Trimming shortened V by 1 base and J by 0 bases, and 12 bases separated the two germline ends. The CDR3 sequence is 16 residues long. Germline CDR1 is DFQATT and CDR2 is SNEGSKA (reference sequence). The CDR3, as DNA: TGCAGTGCTAGAGGTTTAGCGGACGCGAACACCGGGGAGCTGTTTTTT. Protein product: CSARGLADANTGELFF.

This clonotype came up a few times. The V and J genes are TRBV3-1 and TRBJ2-1; 12 nucleotides align to TRBD2. Looked up from germline, CDR1 is LGHDT and CDR2 is YNNKEL (reference sequence). Unmatched junction bases numbered 4, after V lost 5 bases and J lost 2 bases. This CDR3 comprises 16 residues. The CDR3 sequence is CASSVGLAGPYNEQFF. CDR3 bases: TGTGCCAGCAGCGTCGGACTAGCGGGACCCTACAATGAGCAGTTCTTC.